One and the same sample provided the 14 T cell receptor beta chains below, sequenced in a study of shared clonotypes between healthy human individuals (dated by TCRdb to the early 2020s). Receptor libraries were prepared by the immunoSEQ multiplex PCR assay. In TCRdb, the immuneACCESS table is reduced to in-frame sequences with V and J assigned. These tables do not hold every clone; where another copy was compared, an unresolved V gene accounts for under half, and the others remain unexplained. In all, the sample holds around 180,000 clones, and approximately 92% of those were seen once. The ten largest clones add up to 0.065% to 0.07% of the sample. The source material was naive CD4+ T cells sorted from blood. Reading the label with the study, this specimen's cell subset or site is: CD45RA+ positively selected. These receptors were taken from a woman in her 30s in good health.

The chain carries TRBV30 and TRBJ1-6, with 7 bases matching TRBD1. The V and J ends lost 5 bases and 10 bases, in that order; junction bases with no gene match: 8. The CDR3 contains 13 residues. Germline lookup yields CDR1 GTSNPN and CDR2 SVGIG (reference sequence). CDR3 nucleotides: TGTGCCTGGGACCGGGACAGCGAATCACCCCTCCACTTT. Protein sequence: CAWDRDSESPLHF.

The chain carries TRBV28 and TRBJ1-5; tentatively, D is TRBD1 (6 bases). Trimming pared 3 bases from V and 3 bases from J, leaving 15 bases between. The length of the CDR3 is 16 residues. CDR1 is MDHEN, CDR2 SYDVKM, per germline. CDR3 sequence: CASSFTGGQLNQPQHF. For the CDR3, the DNA is TGTGCCAGCAGTTTCACCGGGGGGCAGCTCAATCAGCCCCAGCATTTT.

This clone was observed once. The V gene is TRBV5-8, the J gene TRBJ2-3, with TRBD2 matching 10 bases. The germline V gene has CDR1 SGHTS and CDR2 YDEGEE. The junction had 7 bases not matched to a gene; V was cut back by 0 bases and J by 6 bases. CDR3 size: 16 residues. CDR3 DNA: TGTGCCAGCAGCTTGGGGCTAGCGGGAGTTGGCGATACGCAGTATTTT. It translates to CASSLGLAGVGDTQYF.

This sequence joins TRBV7-6 and TRBJ2-5; D possibly corresponds to TRBD1 (6 bases). The J call may be incorrect, as the DNA end agrees better with TRBJ2-7. The V gene's germline CDR1 is SGHVS and CDR2 FNYEAQ. This CDR3 contains 14 residues. The CDR3 protein is CASSPRQDSYEQYF. In DNA, the CDR3 is TGTGCCAGCAGCCCACGACAGGACTCCTACGAGCAGTACTTC.

This clone was found once. The chain carries TRBV14 and TRBJ2-7; weak D call: TRBD1 (6 bases). This CDR3 has 14 amino acids. The V and J ends lost 1 base and 3 bases respectively, with 10 bases between them. Germline-derived CDR1 and CDR2 are SGHDN and FVKESK. CDR3 coding DNA: TGTGCCAGCAGCCAAGGTTGGGGGCGCTACGAGCAGTACTTC. This codes for CASSQGWGRYEQYF.

The chain is built from TRBV11-2 and TRBJ2-1; TRBD2 might be the D (6 bases). Looked up from germline, CDR1 is SGHAT and CDR2 is FQNNGV. Trimming cost V 2 bases and J 4 bases, with 18 bases left between them. The CDR3 covers 17 residues. The DNA for the CDR3 is TGTGCCAGCAGCTTAATATACACGGGGGAGACATACAATGAGCAGTTCTTC. Its protein product is CASSLIYTGETYNEQFF.

The gene calls are TRBV28 and TRBJ1-1; D gene uncertain. Germline assignment: CDR1 MDHEN and CDR2 SYDVKM. The CDR3 has 13 residues. Trimming removed 6 bases at V and 5 bases at J, with 13 bases between. The CDR3 sequence: CASRDSTRTEAFF. In nucleotides, the CDR3 is TGTGCCAGCAGGGACTCTACGAGGACTGAAGCTTTCTTT.

The chain is built from TRBV15 and TRBJ1-3; TRBD1 is a possible D gene (5 bases). CDR1 is LNHNV, CDR2 YYDKDF, per germline (reference sequence). CDR3 size: 15 residues. Trimming pared 0 bases from V and 2 bases from J, leaving 8 bases between. The CDR3 DNA is TGTGCCACCAGCAGAGATCCAGGGCCTGGAAACACCATATATTTT. Its protein is CATSRDPGPGNTIYF.

The chain recombines TRBV10-3 with TRBJ2-1; 10 bases are a match to TRBD2. Germline-derived CDR1 and CDR2 are ENHRY and SYGVKD. The CDR3 runs to 16 residues. V was pared by 2 bases and J by 2 bases, with 3 bases of the junction left unmatched. The DNA for the CDR3 is TGTGCCATCAGTGAGAGGAGCGGGAGGGCCTACAATGAGCAGTTCTTC. This gives the protein CAISERSGRAYNEQFF.

CDR3 bases: TGTGCCAGCTCACGTTCGCGGGTACCGGATGAAAAACTGTTTTTT. Its translation is CASSRSRVPDEKLFF. The genes are TRBV18 and TRBJ1-4; D is unclear. V lost 4 bases and J lost 6, with 15 bases in between. Germline V lookup: CDR1 KGHSH, CDR2 LQKENI. This CDR3 contains 15 residues.

The genes are TRBV4-1 and TRBJ2-5; 8 nucleotides match TRBD2. The trim removed 1 base at V and 5 bases at J, leaving 12 bases unmatched. Germline CDR1 is MGHRA and CDR2 is YSYEKL. The CDR3 extends over 17 amino acids. Written as DNA, the CDR3 is TGCGCCAGCAGCCAAGGGGATCGGGGCGGGAGGATTGAGACCCAGTACTTC. Residues: CASSQGDRGGRIETQYF.

DNA for the CDR3: TGTGCCAGTACTCCATTGGGACAGACTAACTATGGCTACACCTTC. It specifies CASTPLGQTNYGYTF. V and J are TRBV19 and TRBJ1-2; 7 bases are shared with TRBD1. Germline V gene data show CDR1 as LNHDA and CDR2 as SQIVND (reference sequence). J was trimmed by 0 bases and V by 7 bases; bases with no gene match: 8. CDR3 size: 15 residues.

This rearrangement joins TRBV28 to TRBJ2-7; TRBD1 matches 9 bases. Germline assignment: CDR1 MDHEN and CDR2 SYDVKM. Trimming cost V 5 bases and J 0 bases; bases outside gene matches: 8. The CDR3 extends over 16 amino acids. CDR3: CASSLAQGQGSYEQYF. CDR3 in DNA: TGTGCCAGCAGTCTGGCCCAGGGACAGGGCTCCTACGAGCAGTACTTC. The full variable domain, completed using reference TRBV28 and TRBJ2-7, is DVKVTQSSRYLVKRTGEKVFLECVQDMDHENMFWYRQDPGLGLRLIYFSYDVKMKEKGDIPEGYSVSREKKERFSLILESASTNQTSMYLCASSLAQGQGSYEQYFGPGTRLTVT.

V and J are TRBV6-1 and TRBJ1-1; TRBD1 agrees at 7 bases. CDR3 length: 14 amino acids. Germline CDR1 MNHNS, CDR2 SASEGT. V gave up 6 bases and J gave up 5 bases; unmatched junction bases: 9. In DNA, the CDR3 is TGTGCCAGCAGCCAATACCAGGGGGGTACTGAAGCTTTCTTT. It specifies CASSQYQGGTEAFF.